The source of this T cell receptor (beta chain) is a study of blood T cell repertoires in COVID-19. Study-wide context: Samples representing acute and convalescent COVID-19 were sourced from the United States, Italy and Spain. Sources were T cells, B-cell-depleted T cells, or PBMCs; the material itself was cDNA or gDNA.

In the original processing: Reference gene primer amplification gave estimated nucleated cell counts. Method: immunoSEQ multiplex PCR; TCRdb's copy keeps in-frame clones and lacks some. That table furnishes V, J and clone size, whereas the DNA furnished D and trimming. Here the sample spans 130,000 to 150,000 clones, approximately 81% being singletons. J was trimmed by 5 bases and V by 0 bases; bases with no gene match: 19. Looked up from germline, CDR1 is LGHDT and CDR2 is YNNKEL (reference sequence). The length of the CDR3 is 22 residues. The rearrangement uses TRBV3-1 (or the pseudogene TRBV3-2) and TRBJ2-1; 13 positions match TRBD2. The origin of this receptor is a human donor in a cohort sampled during active COVID-19. The sequenced sample consisted of peripheral blood. The CDR3 nucleotides are TGTGCCAGCAGCCAAGAGCTCAGCTCGACTAGCGGGGGGACCAATTGTAACAATGAGCAGTTCTTC. Translating gives CASSQELSSTSGGTNCNNEQFF.